The rows below give T cell receptor beta chains drawn from one sample of a study of blood T cell repertoires in COVID-19. This table comes from immunoSEQ multiplex PCR, and its TCRdb copy is limited to in-frame clones, with some not included. The sample has 160,000 or so clones, about 84% seen once. Sequencing input: PBMCs or T cells enriched from blood (not recorded which). The receptors shown here come from a man aged 40-49 years who had recovered from COVID-19. Both conserved end residues are part of each CDR3. The order of the fields is CDR3 protein, CDR3 DNA, D gene, clone size, V gene, J gene. D genes are given only for firm matches. Rows give clone size only sometimes, using once, few, many, or a class for an expanded clone.

CDR3 protein: CASSLGGRGNQPQHF; CDR3 DNA: TGTGCCAGCAGTCTGGGGGGGAGAGGCAATCAGCCCCAGCATTTT; D gene: .; clone size: .; V gene: TRBV6-5; J gene: TRBJ1-5
CDR3 protein: CASSPSPNTEAFF; CDR3 DNA: TGTGCCAGCAGCCCCTCTCCGAACACTGAAGCTTTCTTT; D gene: .; clone size: few; V gene: TRBV7-6; J gene: TRBJ1-1
CDR3 protein: CASSEDLGDTEAFF; CDR3 DNA: TGTGCCAGCAGTGAAGACCTGGGCGACACTGAAGCTTTCTTT; D gene: .; clone size: .; V gene: TRBV6-1; J gene: TRBJ1-1
CDR3 protein: CASSLDRSTSPLHF; CDR3 DNA: TGCGCCAGCAGCTTGGACAGGTCCACATCACCCCTCCACTTT; D gene: .; clone size: .; V gene: TRBV5-1; J gene: TRBJ1-6
CDR3 protein: CASSLSSGKETQYF; CDR3 DNA: TGTGCCAGCAGTTTATCTTCGGGGAAAGAGACCCAGTACTTC; D gene: .; clone size: .; V gene: TRBV27; J gene: TRBJ2-5
CDR3 protein: CASSRPQAGYTF; CDR3 DNA: TGTGCCAGCTCACGCCCCCAGGCTGGCTACACCTTC; D gene: .; clone size: .; V gene: TRBV18; J gene: TRBJ1-2
CDR3 protein: CASSPPGGETQYF; CDR3 DNA: TGTGCCAGCAGCCCTCCTGGCGGGGAGACCCAGTACTTC; D gene: .; clone size: .; V gene: TRBV7-3; J gene: TRBJ2-5
CDR3 protein: CSVDPDTEAFF; CDR3 DNA: TGCAGCGTTGATCCCGACACTGAAGCTTTCTTT; D gene: .; clone size: many; V gene: TRBV29-1; J gene: TRBJ1-1
CDR3 protein: CASSERRGSPLHF; CDR3 DNA: TGTGCCAGCAGTGAACGGAGGGGTTCACCCCTCCACTTT; D gene: .; clone size: .; V gene: TRBV2; J gene: TRBJ1-6
CDR3 protein: CASSSQPGQGANYGYTF; CDR3 DNA: TGTGCCAGCAGCTCCCAGCCGGGACAGGGGGCAAACTATGGCTACACCTTC; D gene: TRBD1; clone size: .; V gene: TRBV7-2; J gene: TRBJ1-2
CDR3 protein: CASSLRTSGYNEQFF; CDR3 DNA: TGCGCCAGCAGCCTGAGGACTAGCGGGTACAATGAGCAGTTCTTC; D gene: TRBD2; clone size: .; V gene: TRBV5-1; J gene: TRBJ2-1
CDR3 protein: CASSVDQRGTDTQYF; CDR3 DNA: TGTGCCAGCAGCGTAGATCAGCGGGGCACAGATACGCAGTATTTT; D gene: .; clone size: .; V gene: TRBV9; J gene: TRBJ2-3
CDR3 protein: CASSLPGQGTDTQYF; CDR3 DNA: TGTGCCAGCAGCCTACCGGGACAGGGAACAGATACGCAGTATTTT; D gene: TRBD1; clone size: .; V gene: TRBV7-8; J gene: TRBJ2-3
CDR3 protein: CASSVGGRAGSGELFF; CDR3 DNA: TGTGCCAGCAGCGTGGGTGGGAGAGCGGGGTCCGGGGAGCTGTTTTTT; D gene: TRBD2; clone size: .; V gene: TRBV9; J gene: TRBJ2-2
CDR3 protein: CASSSGNLDGYTF; CDR3 DNA: TGTGCCAGCAGTTCTGGCAATCTGGATGGCTACACCTTC; D gene: .; clone size: .; V gene: TRBV6-2/TRBV6-3; J gene: TRBJ1-2
CDR3 protein: CASSRNAGWIGELFF; CDR3 DNA: TGTGCCAGCAGCCGTAACGCCGGGTGGATTGGGGAGCTGTTTTTT; D gene: .; clone size: once; V gene: TRBV7-9; J gene: TRBJ2-2
CDR3 protein: CASSQIMGQEGGEQFF; CDR3 DNA: TGTGCCAGCAGTCAGATAATGGGACAGGAAGGGGGTGAGCAGTTCTTC; D gene: TRBD1; clone size: .; V gene: TRBV7-9; J gene: TRBJ2-1
CDR3 protein: CASSTTHSSYNEQFF; CDR3 DNA: TGTGCCAGTAGTACAACCCATAGTTCCTACAATGAGCAGTTCTTC; D gene: .; clone size: .; V gene: TRBV19; J gene: TRBJ2-1
CDR3 protein: CAWSVGEGFGGYTF; CDR3 DNA: TGTGCCTGGAGTGTAGGCGAGGGATTCGGCGGCTACACCTTC; D gene: .; clone size: .; V gene: TRBV30; J gene: TRBJ1-2
CDR3 protein: CASSDYTGDTQYF; CDR3 DNA: TGCGCCAGCAGCGACTACACGGGAGATACGCAGTATTTT; D gene: .; clone size: .; V gene: TRBV10-1; J gene: TRBJ2-3
CDR3 protein: CASSQVRTGGSPLHF; CDR3 DNA: TGTGCCAGCAGCCAAGTGAGGACAGGGGGCTCACCCCTCCACTTT; D gene: TRBD1; clone size: .; V gene: TRBV4-2; J gene: TRBJ1-6
CDR3 protein: CASSQDRSSPTGELFF; CDR3 DNA: TGTGCCAGCAGCCAAGATCGGAGCAGCCCGACCGGGGAGCTGTTTTTT; D gene: .; clone size: .; V gene: TRBV4-2; J gene: TRBJ2-2
CDR3 protein: CASGLYRVAGNTEAFF; CDR3 DNA: TGTGCTAGTGGTTTGTACAGGGTAGCGGGGAACACTGAAGCTTTCTTT; D gene: .; clone size: .; V gene: TRBV12-5; J gene: TRBJ1-1
CDR3 protein: CASSEYSGSNYGYTF; CDR3 DNA: TGTGCCAGCAGTGAGTACAGCGGATCCAACTATGGCTACACCTTC; D gene: .; clone size: few; V gene: TRBV2; J gene: TRBJ1-2
CDR3 protein: CASSPLAGGFLTEAFF; CDR3 DNA: TGTGCCAGCAGCCCCTTAGCGGGGGGCTTCCTCACTGAAGCTTTCTTT; D gene: .; clone size: .; V gene: TRBV3-1/TRBV3-2; J gene: TRBJ1-1
CDR3 protein: CASSLGGTGFYGYTF; CDR3 DNA: TGTGCCAGCAGCTTGGGGGGGACAGGCTTCTATGGCTACACCTTC; D gene: TRBD1; clone size: .; V gene: TRBV7-8; J gene: TRBJ1-2
CDR3 protein: CASSLMGQAGNTIYF; CDR3 DNA: TGTGCCAGTAGTCTCATGGGACAGGCTGGAAACACCATATATTTT; D gene: TRBD1; clone size: .; V gene: TRBV19; J gene: TRBJ1-3
CDR3 protein: CASSLGQDEKLFF; CDR3 DNA: TGTGCCAGCAGCCTGGGACAGGATGAAAAACTGTTTTTT; D gene: TRBD1; clone size: once; V gene: TRBV5-4; J gene: TRBJ1-4
CDR3 protein: CASNPGGNTIYF; CDR3 DNA: TGTGCCAGTAATCCAGGGGGAAACACCATATATTTT; D gene: .; clone size: .; V gene: TRBV19; J gene: TRBJ1-3
CDR3 protein: CAWSLGSGGRTDTQYF; CDR3 DNA: TGTGCCTGGAGTTTGGGTAGCGGGGGGCGCACAGATACGCAGTATTTT; D gene: TRBD2; clone size: .; V gene: TRBV30; J gene: TRBJ2-3
CDR3 protein: CASSLTPDRGVGATNEKLFF; CDR3 DNA: TGTGCCAGCTCACTCACGCCGGACAGAGGAGTAGGTGCAACTAATGAAAAACTGTTTTTT; D gene: .; clone size: .; V gene: TRBV18; J gene: TRBJ1-4
CDR3 protein: CASGLYPRYTF; CDR3 DNA: TGTGCTAGTGGTTTGTATCCCCGCTACACCTTC; D gene: .; clone size: few; V gene: TRBV12-5; J gene: TRBJ1-2
CDR3 protein: CASGLDPKLGTSEPVNTGELFF; CDR3 DNA: TGTGCTAGTGGTTTGGACCCGAAGTTGGGGACTAGCGAACCGGTGAACACCGGGGAGCTGTTTTTT; D gene: TRBD2; clone size: .; V gene: TRBV12-5; J gene: TRBJ2-2
CDR3 protein: CASRSGVQYGYTF; CDR3 DNA: TGTGCCAGCAGATCGGGGGTTCAGTATGGCTACACCTTC; D gene: .; clone size: .; V gene: TRBV6-5; J gene: TRBJ1-2